This T cell receptor beta chain was captured in a study of shared clonotypes between healthy human individuals. Study-wide points: For naive CD4 cells, roughly 5% of clonotypes were shared across a handful of donors. The generation probabilities recorded for non-shared clonotypes fell below those of clonotypes shared by all four donors.

At a deep level, the assay was run. Replicate PCRs for sorted subsets used approximately 190 ng DNA; this equaled 30,000 to 35,000 T cell genomes. The assay was immunoSEQ multiplex PCR, and TCRdb's table has in-frame clones only and misses some. The table shows hundreds of thousands of clones, with roughly 96% occurring only once. Positively selected for CCR7, the CD45RO-negative cells used as naive CD8 cells excluded terminally differentiated effector memory CD45RA+ cells. Details on this clone: The antigen is not known. At the DNA level, this CDR3 is encoded by other sequences in the same sample as well.

The CDR3 consists of 11 residues. Germline lookup yields CDR1 MNHEY and CDR2 SVGAGI. Trimming removed 4 bases from V and 5 bases from J, with 5 bases in between. Sequences were obtained from naive CD8+ T cells sorted from blood. The V gene is TRBV6-5, the J gene TRBJ1-1; no clear D gene. The origin of this receptor is a woman aged 30 to 39 in good health. The CDR3 reads CASSSGTEAFF. The DNA of the CDR3 is TGTGCCAGCAGTTCCGGTACTGAAGCTTTCTTT.